Presented here are 26 T cell receptor beta chains from one specimen sequenced in a study of T-cell memory formation after mild COVID-19. From the 5' RACE reads, TCRdb called clonotypes with MiXCR, one entry per CDR3 protein. Of about 200,000 distinct CDR3 sequences in the sample, over 9% were seen once. Sequenced sample: PBMCs or a T cell subset sorted from them (not recorded which). These receptor sequences come from a man aged 18-30 years who had mild COVID-19 (a few samples of this study predate the infection). Cell type and time point are not known.

This clonotype was observed many times. The chain employs TRBV7-2 and TRBJ2-1, with a weak D call TRBD1 (6 bases). Germline CDR1 and CDR2: SGHTA and FQGNSA. CDR3 size: 13 residues. Trimming removed 4 bases at V and 9 bases at J, with 13 bases between. The CDR3 here is CASSSVKDSEQFF. CDR3 coding DNA: TGTGCCAGCAGCTCCGTAAAGGACAGTGAGCAGTTCTTC.

This clonotype was recorded at least ten times. The chain combines TRBV9 with TRBJ1-2; D is ambiguous. Germline V gives CDR1 SGDLS, CDR2 YYNGEE. This CDR3 is 13 amino acids long. V lost 2 bases, J lost 4 bases, and 9 bases lay in between. CDR3 nucleotides: TGTGCCAGCAGCGTCGACCGATCCTATGGCTACACCTTC. Amino acids: CASSVDRSYGYTF.

This clonotype was seen more than once but under ten times. As DNA, the CDR3 is TGCGCCAGCGCTACCGGACTAGCGGGGACCACAGATACGCAGTATTTT. Amino acid sequence: CASATGLAGTTDTQYF. The rearrangement links TRBV5-1 to TRBJ2-3, with TRBD2 matching 12 bases. Germline CDR1 SGHRS, CDR2 YFSETQ. The CDR3 is 16 amino acids. V lost 7 bases and J lost 2; bases outside the gene matches: 8.

The chain uses TRBV5-1 and TRBJ2-1; D is undetermined. V was pared by 0 bases and J by 0 bases, with 10 bases between. Germline assignment: CDR1 SGHRS and CDR2 YFSETQ. The CDR3 spans 16 residues. CDR3 region: CASSLAPGSSYNEQFF. DNA of the CDR3: TGCGCCAGCAGCTTGGCGCCAGGAAGCTCCTACAATGAGCAGTTCTTC.

This clonotype was counted between two and nine times. V is TRBV6-5 and J is TRBJ1-6; D may be TRBD1 (6 bases). CDR3 length: 15 amino acids. Germline values: CDR1 MNHEY, CDR2 SVGAGI. V gave up 5 bases and J gave up 7 bases, with 15 bases separating them. The CDR3 region has the DNA TGTGCCAGCAGTAGATCCGGGACAAGCAATTCACCCCTCCACTTT. Encoded protein: CASSRSGTSNSPLHF.

The gene calls are TRBV20-1 and TRBJ1-6; TRBD1 aligns across 7 bases. CDR1 is DFQATT, CDR2 SNEGSKA, per germline (reference sequence). This CDR3 has 15 residues. The junction had 8 bases not matched to a gene; V was cut back by 3 bases and J by 6 bases. CDR3 residues: CSASSVGTVNSPLHF. CDR3 nucleotide sequence: TGCAGTGCTAGCTCGGTGGGGACAGTTAATTCACCCCTCCACTTT.

In its sample, this clonotype was seen a few times. V and J are TRBV7-9 and TRBJ2-5, with 8 bases that match TRBD2. The CDR3 extends over 17 amino acids. Germline CDR1 reads SEHNR; CDR2 reads FQNEAQ (reference sequence). With V trimmed by 6 bases and J by 4 bases, 16 bases remained unmatched. In nucleotides, the CDR3 is TGTGCCAGCAGTCACGAAAGAATTCGGGGGGGAGGAGAGACCCAGTACTTC. Translated, it gives CASSHERIRGGGETQYF.

The V gene is TRBV2, the J gene TRBJ1-1, with D unresolved. Trimming stripped 6 bases from V and 4 bases from J, with 6 bases between. CDR3 length: 11 amino acids. CDR1 and CDR2 (germline): SNHLY, FYNNEI. The CDR3 nucleotides are TGTGCCAGCAGACAACGCACTGAAGCTTTCTTT. It codes for CASRQRTEAFF.

This chain connects TRBV6-5 to TRBJ2-3, with 9 bases lining up with TRBD1. The CDR3 is 15 amino acids. CDR1 and CDR2 (germline): MNHEY, SVGAGI. The junction had 9 bases not matched to a gene; V was cut back by 4 bases and J by 7 bases. In nucleotides, the CDR3 is TGTGCCAGCAGTTTTGAGGGGACAGGGAGGAATACGCAGTATTTT. Its protein is CASSFEGTGRNTQYF.

V and J are TRBV14 and TRBJ1-6, with 10 bases matching TRBD1. Germline V gene sequence: CDR1 SGHDN, CDR2 FVKESK. The CDR3 consists of 14 residues. V lost 6 bases, J lost 9 bases, and 5 bases stayed unmatched. The CDR3, as DNA: TGTGCCAGCAGTCTCGGGACAGGGGTTTCACCCCTCCACTTT. Translating it yields CASSLGTGVSPLHF.

The V call is TRBV6-1, the J call TRBJ2-5, with a possible D match to TRBD1 (5 bases). The CDR3 extends over 15 amino acids. CDR1 is MNHNS, CDR2 SASEGT, per germline. The germline V and J ends were trimmed by 6 bases and 2 bases, with 16 bases remaining between them. CDR3 coding DNA: TGTGCCAGCAGGTTCTCAGGGATGTCGCAAGAGACCCAGTACTTC. Its translation: CASRFSGMSQETQYF.

A few counts support this clonotype. The chain combines TRBV5-1 with TRBJ1-2, with 9 bases matching TRBD1. J lost 6 bases, V lost 0 bases, and 9 bases had no gene match. The CDR3 sequence is 16 residues long. Germline V CDR1 and CDR2: SGHRS, YFSETQ. CDR3 in DNA: TGCGCCAGCAGCTTGGCGCGGGACAGGGTCGGCGATGGCTACACCTTC. This gives the protein CASSLARDRVGDGYTF.

This clonotype was counted only a few times. This chain joins TRBV4-2 and TRBJ1-2; D unresolved. Per the germline V gene, CDR1 is LGHNA and CDR2 is YNFKEQ. The CDR3 sequence is 14 residues long. V lost 1 base to trimming and J lost 5 bases, with 11 bases between them. The chain's CDR3 is CASSQGTLGYGYTF. In nucleotides, the CDR3 is TGTGCCAGCAGCCAAGGGACTCTGGGATATGGCTACACCTTC.

This clonotype has just a few counts. The V and J genes are TRBV6-6 and TRBJ1-4; D remains unclear. There are 14 residues in the CDR3. V lost 2 bases to trimming and J lost 8 bases, with 12 bases between them. Germline V gene lookup returns CDR1 MNHNY and CDR2 SVGAGI (reference sequence). CDR3 sequence reads: CASSYEAGREKLFF. DNA of the CDR3: TGTGCCAGCAGTTACGAGGCAGGCCGAGAAAAACTGTTTTTT.

This clonotype showed up many times. The V gene is TRBV5-1, the J gene TRBJ1-3; D unclear. The CDR3 extends over 17 amino acids. Germline-derived CDR1 and CDR2 are SGHRS and YFSETQ. Trimming shortened V by 0 bases and J by 0 bases, and 13 bases separated the two germline ends. In DNA form, the CDR3 reads TGCGCCAGCAGCTTGGCCGCGAGGGCAGACTCTGGAAACACCATATATTTT. Translation: CASSLAARADSGNTIYF.

V is TRBV4-2 and J is TRBJ2-3; D might be TRBD2 (7 bases). The CDR3 consists of 15 residues. Germline-derived CDR1 and CDR2 are LGHNA and YNFKEQ. V was cut by 1 base and J by 5 bases, with 13 bases left in between. The CDR3 loop is CASSQAAGAGDTQYF. The CDR3 DNA reads TGTGCCAGCAGCCAAGCTGCGGGGGCCGGAGATACGCAGTATTTT.

The CDR3 here is CAISEPTGSTDTQYF. The CDR3 DNA follows: TGTGCCATCAGTGAGCCGACAGGGAGCACAGATACGCAGTATTTT. The gene calls are TRBV10-3 and TRBJ2-3, with 7 bases that match TRBD1. This CDR3 has 15 residues. The V gene end was trimmed by 2 bases and the J gene end by 0 bases; junction bases not matched to a gene: 2. Germline-derived CDR1 and CDR2 are ENHRY and SYGVKD.

This clonotype was detected many times. V and J are TRBV18 and TRBJ2-1, with D possibly TRBD2 on 6 matching bases. V lost 3 bases to trimming and J lost 7 bases, with 7 bases between them. CDR3 size: 12 residues. Germline V gene data show CDR1 as KGHSH and CDR2 as LQKENI. CDR3 DNA sequence: TGTGCCAGCTCACCCGGGACTAATGAGCAGTTCTTC. It translates to CASSPGTNEQFF.

This sequence joins TRBV5-1 and TRBJ1-3; D perhaps matches TRBD1 (5 bases). Germline CDR1 reads SGHRS; CDR2 reads YFSETQ. The V gene lost 1 base and the J gene lost 3 bases, with 5 bases spanning the gap. There are 13 residues in the CDR3. The CDR3 DNA sequence: TGCGCCAGCAGCTTGCAGGGTGGAAACACCATATATTTT. It translates to CASSLQGGNTIYF.

A few counts support this clonotype. The chain recombines TRBV7-9 with TRBJ1-1, with D possibly being TRBD1 (5 bases). Per germline, CDR1 SEHNR and CDR2 FQNEAQ (reference sequence). CDR3 length: 15 residues. Between the trimmed V and J ends, which lost 5 bases and 5 bases, there was a span of 18 bases. The CDR3 bases are TGTGCCAGCAGCGCCCGAGGAGGGGTTCGTACTGAAGCTTTCTTT. This gives the protein CASSARGGVRTEAFF.

This clonotype turned up a few times. The CDR3 loop is CATSMGQGTSPLHF. The DNA for the CDR3 is TGTGCCACCAGCATGGGACAGGGTACTTCACCCCTCCACTTT. The chain is built from TRBV15 and TRBJ1-6; 9 bases fit TRBD1. Per the germline V gene, CDR1 is LNHNV and CDR2 is YYDKDF (reference sequence). The length of the CDR3 is 14 residues. Trimming removed 4 bases from V and 9 bases from J; junction bases left unmatched: 4.

The chain links TRBV28 to TRBJ2-1, with D possibly called TRBD1 or TRBD2 (5 bases each). The V gene lost 8 bases and the J gene lost 15 bases, with 32 bases spanning the gap. Germline V CDR1 and CDR2: MDHEN, SYDVKM. The CDR3 is 16 amino acids. This CDR3 reads CASASLDHGTLNRWFF. The DNA for the CDR3 is TGTGCCAGCGCGTCTCTGGACCATGGGACGCTGAACCGATGGTTCTTC.

The V call is TRBV20-1, the J call TRBJ2-5; 9 nucleotides match TRBD1. CDR3 length: 15 amino acids. J was trimmed by 5 bases and V by 2 bases; bases with no gene match: 9. Per germline, CDR1 DFQATT and CDR2 SNEGSKA (reference sequence). The CDR3 spells CSARNPTGGGETQYF. The DNA of the CDR3 is TGCAGTGCTAGAAACCCGACAGGGGGTGGGGAGACCCAGTACTTC.

The J gene is TRBJ2-3, the V gene TRBV5-6; D not certain. The CDR3 has 16 amino acids. Trimming removed 1 base at V and 2 bases at J, with 14 bases between. Germline lookup yields CDR1 SGHDT and CDR2 YYEEEE. The DNA for the CDR3 is TGTGCCAGCAGCTTGTGGGGAAGGTTTAACACAGATACGCAGTATTTT. This gives the protein CASSLWGRFNTDTQYF.

This clonotype was counted a few times. V gene TRBV11-2 combines with J gene TRBJ2-7; weak D call: TRBD2 (7 bases). CDR1 and CDR2 from the germline V gene are SGHAT and FQNNGV. Trimming removed 6 bases at V and 2 bases at J, with 17 bases between. This CDR3 spans 15 amino acids. The CDR3 nucleotides are TGTGCCAGCAGAAAAATCGGGGGGCTTGCCTACGAGCAGTACGTC. Amino acids: CASRKIGGLAYEQYV.

The chain combines TRBV11-2 with TRBJ2-5, with TRBD2 matching 16 bases. Germline V CDR1 and CDR2: SGHAT, FQNNGV. The CDR3 has 20 amino acids. V shed 3 bases, J shed 4 bases, and the junction held 14 bases outside the gene matches. The CDR3 sequence: CASSFYEPGLAGGIRETQYF. The CDR3 DNA sequence: TGTGCCAGCAGCTTTTACGAACCGGGACTAGCGGGGGGGATTAGAGAGACCCAGTACTTC. Together with reference TRBV11-2 and TRBJ2-5, the CDR3 gives the full variable domain: EAGVAQSPRYKIIEKRQSVAFWCNPISGHATLYWYQQILGQGPKLLIQFQNNGVVDDSQLPKDRFSAERLKGVDSTLKIQPAKLEDSAVYLCASSFYEPGLAGGIRETQYFGPGTRLLVL.